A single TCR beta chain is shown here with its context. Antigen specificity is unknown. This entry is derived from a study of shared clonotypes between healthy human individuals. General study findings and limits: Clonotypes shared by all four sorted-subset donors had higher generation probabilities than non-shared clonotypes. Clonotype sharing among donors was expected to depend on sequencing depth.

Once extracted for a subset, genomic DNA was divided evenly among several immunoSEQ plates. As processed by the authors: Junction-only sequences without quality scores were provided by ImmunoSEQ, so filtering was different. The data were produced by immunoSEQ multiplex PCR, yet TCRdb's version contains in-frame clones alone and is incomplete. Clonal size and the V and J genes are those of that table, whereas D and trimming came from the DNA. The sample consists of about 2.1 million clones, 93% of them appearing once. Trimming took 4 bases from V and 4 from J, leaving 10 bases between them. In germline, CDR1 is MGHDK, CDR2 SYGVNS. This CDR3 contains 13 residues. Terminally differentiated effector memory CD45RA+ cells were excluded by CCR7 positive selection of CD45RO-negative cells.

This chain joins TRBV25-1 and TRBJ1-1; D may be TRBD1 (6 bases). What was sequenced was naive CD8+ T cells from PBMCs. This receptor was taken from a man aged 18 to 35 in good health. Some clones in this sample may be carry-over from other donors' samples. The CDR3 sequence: CASSGRGATEAFF. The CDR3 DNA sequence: TGTGCCAGCAGTGGCAGGGGCGCCACTGAAGCTTTCTTT.